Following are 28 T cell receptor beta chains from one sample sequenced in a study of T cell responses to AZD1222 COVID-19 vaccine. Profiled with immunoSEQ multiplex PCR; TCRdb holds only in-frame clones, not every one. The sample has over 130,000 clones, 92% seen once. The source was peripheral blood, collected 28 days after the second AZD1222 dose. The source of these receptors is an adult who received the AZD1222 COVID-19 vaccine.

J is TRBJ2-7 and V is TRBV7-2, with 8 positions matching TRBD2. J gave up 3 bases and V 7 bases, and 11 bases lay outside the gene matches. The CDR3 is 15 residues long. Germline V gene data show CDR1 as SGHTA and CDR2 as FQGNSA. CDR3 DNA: TGTGCCAGCACCCAGTCGTCCCTAGCGGGCTACGAGCAGTACTTC. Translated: CASTQSSLAGYEQYF. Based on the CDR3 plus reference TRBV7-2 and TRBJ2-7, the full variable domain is GAGVSQSPSNKVTEKGKDVELRCDPISGHTALYWYRQSLGQGLEFLIYFQGNSAPDKSGLPSDRFSAERTGGSVSTLTIQRTQQEDSAVYLCASTQSSLAGYEQYFGPGTRLTVT.

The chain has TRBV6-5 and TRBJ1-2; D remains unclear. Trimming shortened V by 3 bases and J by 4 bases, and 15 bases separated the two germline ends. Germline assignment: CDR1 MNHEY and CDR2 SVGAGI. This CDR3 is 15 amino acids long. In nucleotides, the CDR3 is TGTGCCAGCAGTTATGGGTTCCGCCAGTCCTATGGCTACACCTTC. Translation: CASSYGFRQSYGYTF.

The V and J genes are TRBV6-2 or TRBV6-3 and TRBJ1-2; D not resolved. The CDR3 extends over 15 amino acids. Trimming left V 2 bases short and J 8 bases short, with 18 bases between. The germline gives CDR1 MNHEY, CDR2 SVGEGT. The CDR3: CASSYGSGEPYGYTF. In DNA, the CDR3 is TGTGCCAGCAGTTACGGAAGTGGGGAGCCGTACGGCTACACCTTC.

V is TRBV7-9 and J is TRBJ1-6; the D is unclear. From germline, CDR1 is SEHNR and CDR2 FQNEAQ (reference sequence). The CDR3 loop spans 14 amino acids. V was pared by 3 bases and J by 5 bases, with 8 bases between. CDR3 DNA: TGTGCCAGCAGCTTGAACGGCGATAATTCACCCCTCCACTTT. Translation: CASSLNGDNSPLHF.

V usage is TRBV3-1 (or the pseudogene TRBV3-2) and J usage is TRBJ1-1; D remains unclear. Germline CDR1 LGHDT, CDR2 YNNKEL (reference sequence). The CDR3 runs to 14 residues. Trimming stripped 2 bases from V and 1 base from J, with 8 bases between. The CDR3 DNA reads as TGTGCCAGCAGCCAACTACCCCAGAACACTGAAGCTTTCTTT. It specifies CASSQLPQNTEAFF.

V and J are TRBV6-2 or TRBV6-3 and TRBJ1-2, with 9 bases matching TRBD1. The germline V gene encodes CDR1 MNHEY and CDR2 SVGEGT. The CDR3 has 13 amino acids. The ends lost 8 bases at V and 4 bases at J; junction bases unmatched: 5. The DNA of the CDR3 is TGTGCCAGCTGCCGGGACAGGGTCTATGGCTACACCTTC. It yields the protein CASCRDRVYGYTF.

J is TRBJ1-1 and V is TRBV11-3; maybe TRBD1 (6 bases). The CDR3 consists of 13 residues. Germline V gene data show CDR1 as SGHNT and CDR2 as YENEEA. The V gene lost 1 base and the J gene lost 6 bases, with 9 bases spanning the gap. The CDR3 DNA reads TGTGCCAGCAGCTTAGGTGGGGGCTCTGAAGCTTTCTTT. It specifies CASSLGGGSEAFF. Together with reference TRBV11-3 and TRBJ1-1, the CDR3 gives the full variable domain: EAGVVQSPRYKIIEKKQPVAFWCNPISGHNTLYWYLQNLGQGPELLIRYENEEAVDDSQLPKDRFSAERLKGVDSTLKIQPAELGDSAVYLCASSLGGGSEAFFGQGTRLTVV.

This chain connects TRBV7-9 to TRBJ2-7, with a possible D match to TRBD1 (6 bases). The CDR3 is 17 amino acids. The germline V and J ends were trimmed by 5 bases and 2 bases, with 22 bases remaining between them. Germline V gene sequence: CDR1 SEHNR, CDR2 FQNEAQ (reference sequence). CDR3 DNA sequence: TGTGCCAGCAGCGGCGCAGGGGTAAAGAATCCTGCCTACGAGCAGTACTTC. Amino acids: CASSGAGVKNPAYEQYF.

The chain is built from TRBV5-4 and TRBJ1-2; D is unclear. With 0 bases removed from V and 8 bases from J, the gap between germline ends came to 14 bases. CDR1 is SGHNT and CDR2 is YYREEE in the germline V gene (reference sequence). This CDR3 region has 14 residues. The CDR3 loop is CASSLGRQTGGYTF. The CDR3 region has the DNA TGTGCCAGCAGCTTGGGGCGACAAACGGGAGGCTACACCTTC.

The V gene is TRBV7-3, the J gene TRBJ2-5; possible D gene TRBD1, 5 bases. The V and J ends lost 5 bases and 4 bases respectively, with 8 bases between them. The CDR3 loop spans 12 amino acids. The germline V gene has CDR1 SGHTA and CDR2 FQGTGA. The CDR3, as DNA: TGTGCCAGCAGCCCGCAGGGAGAGACCCAGTACTTC. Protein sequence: CASSPQGETQYF. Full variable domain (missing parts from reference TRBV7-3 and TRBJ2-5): GAGVSQTPSNKVTEKGKYVELRCDPISGHTALYWYRQSLGQGPEFLIYFQGTGAADDSGLPNDRFFAVRPEGSVSTLKIQRTERGDSAVYLCASSPQGETQYFGPGTRLLVL.

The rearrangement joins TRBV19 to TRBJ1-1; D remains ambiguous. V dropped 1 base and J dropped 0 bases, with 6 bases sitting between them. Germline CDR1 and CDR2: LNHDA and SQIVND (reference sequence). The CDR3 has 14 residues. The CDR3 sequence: CASSIGDMNTEAFF. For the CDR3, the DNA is TGTGCCAGTAGTATAGGGGATATGAACACTGAAGCTTTCTTT.

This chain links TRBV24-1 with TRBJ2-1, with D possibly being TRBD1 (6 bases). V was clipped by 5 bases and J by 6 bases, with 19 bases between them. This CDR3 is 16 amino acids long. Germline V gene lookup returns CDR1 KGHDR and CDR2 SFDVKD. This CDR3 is CATSGNHRQVSNEQFF. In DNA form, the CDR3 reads TGTGCCACCAGTGGGAACCACCGACAGGTGAGCAATGAGCAGTTCTTC.

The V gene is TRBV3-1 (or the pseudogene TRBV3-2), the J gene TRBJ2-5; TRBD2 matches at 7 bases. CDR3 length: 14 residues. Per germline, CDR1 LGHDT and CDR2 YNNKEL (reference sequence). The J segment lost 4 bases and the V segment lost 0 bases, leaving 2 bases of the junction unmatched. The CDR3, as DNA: TGTGCCAGCAGCCAAGATCTAGCGGTAGAGACCCAGTACTTC. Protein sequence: CASSQDLAVETQYF.

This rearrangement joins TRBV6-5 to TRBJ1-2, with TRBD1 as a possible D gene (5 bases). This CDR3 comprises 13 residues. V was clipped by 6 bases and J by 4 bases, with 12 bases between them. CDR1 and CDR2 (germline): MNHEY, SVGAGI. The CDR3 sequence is CASRITGPYGYTF. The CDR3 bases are TGTGCCAGCAGGATCACAGGACCCTATGGCTACACCTTC.

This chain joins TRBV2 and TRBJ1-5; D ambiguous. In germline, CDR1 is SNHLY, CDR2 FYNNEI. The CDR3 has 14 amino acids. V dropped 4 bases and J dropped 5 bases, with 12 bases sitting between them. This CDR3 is CASSVFGLDQPQHF. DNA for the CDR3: TGTGCCAGCAGTGTGTTCGGATTGGATCAGCCCCAGCATTTT.

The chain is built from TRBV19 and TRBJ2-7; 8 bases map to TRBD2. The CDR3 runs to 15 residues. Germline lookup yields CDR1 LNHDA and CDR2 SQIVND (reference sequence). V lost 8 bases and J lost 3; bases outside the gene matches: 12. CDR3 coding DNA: TGTGCCAGTTCTCAGGAGCGGGGGCCCTACTACGAGCAGTACTTC. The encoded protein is CASSQERGPYYEQYF.

The CDR3: CASSYSGTSGNEQFF. CDR3 DNA: TGCGCCAGCAGCTACTCCGGGACTTCGGGCAATGAGCAGTTCTTC. V usage is TRBV5-1 and J usage is TRBJ2-1; D may be TRBD2 (6 bases). Looked up from germline, CDR1 is SGHRS and CDR2 is YFSETQ. The CDR3 runs to 15 residues. Trimming removed 3 bases from V and 6 bases from J, with 16 bases in between.

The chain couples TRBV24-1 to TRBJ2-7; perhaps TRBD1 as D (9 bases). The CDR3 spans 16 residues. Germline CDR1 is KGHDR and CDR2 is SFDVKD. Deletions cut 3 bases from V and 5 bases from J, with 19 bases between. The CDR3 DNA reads TGTGCCACCAGTGATCCCCGGGGGGGACAGGGCAACGAGCAGTACTTC. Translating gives CATSDPRGGQGNEQYF.

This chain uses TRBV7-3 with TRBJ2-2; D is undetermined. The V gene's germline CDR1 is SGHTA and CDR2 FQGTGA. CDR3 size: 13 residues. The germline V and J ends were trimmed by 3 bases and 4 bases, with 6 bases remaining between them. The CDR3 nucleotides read TGTGCCAGCAGCTTTGACTCCACCGGGGAGCTGTTTTTT. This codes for CASSFDSTGELFF.

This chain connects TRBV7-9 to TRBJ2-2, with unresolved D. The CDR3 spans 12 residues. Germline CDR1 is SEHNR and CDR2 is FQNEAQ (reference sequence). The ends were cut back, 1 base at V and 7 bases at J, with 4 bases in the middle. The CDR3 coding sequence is TGTGCCAGCAGCTTAGACAGCGGGGAGCTGTTTTTT. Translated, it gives CASSLDSGELFF.

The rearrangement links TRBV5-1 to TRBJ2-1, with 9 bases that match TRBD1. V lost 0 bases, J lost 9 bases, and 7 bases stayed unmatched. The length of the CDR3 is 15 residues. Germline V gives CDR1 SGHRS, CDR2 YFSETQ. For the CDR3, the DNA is TGCGCCAGCAGCTTGGGGGGACAGGGATACGGTGAGCAGTTCTTC. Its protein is CASSLGGQGYGEQFF.

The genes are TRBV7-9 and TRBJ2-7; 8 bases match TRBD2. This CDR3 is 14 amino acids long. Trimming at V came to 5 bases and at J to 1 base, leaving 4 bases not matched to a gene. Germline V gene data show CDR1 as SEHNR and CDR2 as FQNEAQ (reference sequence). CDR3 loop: CASSLGTRSYEQYF. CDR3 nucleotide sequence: TGTGCCAGCAGCCTCGGGACTAGATCCTACGAGCAGTACTTC.

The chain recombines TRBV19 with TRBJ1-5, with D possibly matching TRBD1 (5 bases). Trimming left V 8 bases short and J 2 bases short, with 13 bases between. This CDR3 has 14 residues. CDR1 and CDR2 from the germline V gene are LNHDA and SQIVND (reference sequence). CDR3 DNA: TGTGCCAGTCTCCCGGGGGGTGGCAATCAGCCCCAGCATTTT. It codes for CASLPGGGNQPQHF.

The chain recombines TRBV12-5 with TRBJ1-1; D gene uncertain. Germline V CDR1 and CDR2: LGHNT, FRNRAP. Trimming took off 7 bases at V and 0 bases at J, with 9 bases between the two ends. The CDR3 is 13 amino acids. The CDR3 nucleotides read TGTGCTAGTGCTACGTCACTGAACACTGAAGCTTTCTTT. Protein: CASATSLNTEAFF.

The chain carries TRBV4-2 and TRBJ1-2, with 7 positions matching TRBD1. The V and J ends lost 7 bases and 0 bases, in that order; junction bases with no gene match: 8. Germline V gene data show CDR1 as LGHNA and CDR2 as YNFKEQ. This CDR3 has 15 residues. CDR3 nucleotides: TGTGCCAGCAACACCCTGCAGGGGGCTAACTATGGCTACACCTTC. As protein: CASNTLQGANYGYTF.

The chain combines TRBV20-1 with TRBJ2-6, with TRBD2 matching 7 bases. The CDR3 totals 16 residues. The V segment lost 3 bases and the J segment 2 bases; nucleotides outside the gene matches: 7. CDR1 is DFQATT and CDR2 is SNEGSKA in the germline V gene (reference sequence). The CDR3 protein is CSASPIAGAGANVLTF. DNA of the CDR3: TGCAGTGCTAGTCCCATTGCGGGAGCTGGGGCCAACGTCCTGACTTTC.

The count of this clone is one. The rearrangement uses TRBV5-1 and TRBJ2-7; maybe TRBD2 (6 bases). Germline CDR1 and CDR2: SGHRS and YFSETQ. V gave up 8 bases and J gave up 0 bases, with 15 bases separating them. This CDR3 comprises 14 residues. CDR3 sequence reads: CASGLREASYEQYF. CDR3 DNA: TGCGCCAGTGGTCTCAGGGAGGCCTCCTACGAGCAGTACTTC.

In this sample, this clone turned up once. The CDR3 protein is CASSAHHGGSSADTQYF. The CDR3 DNA sequence: TGTGCCAGCAGCGCACACCATGGCGGGAGTAGCGCAGATACGCAGTATTTT. J is TRBJ2-3 and V is TRBV9, with TRBD2 matching over 7 bases. With 3 bases clipped from V and 4 bases from J, the junction kept 14 bases outside the gene matches. Germline-derived CDR1 and CDR2 are SGDLS and YYNGEE. The length of the CDR3 is 17 residues.